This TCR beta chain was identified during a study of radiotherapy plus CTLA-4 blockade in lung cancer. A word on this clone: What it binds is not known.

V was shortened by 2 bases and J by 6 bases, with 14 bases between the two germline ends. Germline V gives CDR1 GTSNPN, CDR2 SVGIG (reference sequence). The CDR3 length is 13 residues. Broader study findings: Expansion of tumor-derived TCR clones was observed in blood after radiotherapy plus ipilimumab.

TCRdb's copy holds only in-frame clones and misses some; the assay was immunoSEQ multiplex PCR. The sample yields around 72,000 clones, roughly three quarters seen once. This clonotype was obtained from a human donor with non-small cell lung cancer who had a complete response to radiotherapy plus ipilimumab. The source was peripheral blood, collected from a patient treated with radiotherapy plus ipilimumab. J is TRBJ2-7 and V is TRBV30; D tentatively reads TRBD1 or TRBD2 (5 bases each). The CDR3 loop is CAWSPGTAGEQYF. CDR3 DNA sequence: TGTGCCTGGAGTCCCGGGACCGCGGGCGAGCAGTACTTC.